The 31 T cell receptor beta chains given below trace back to one sample, sequenced in a study of blood T cell repertoires in COVID-19. Sequenced by immunoSEQ multiplex PCR; TCRdb stores in-frame clones only, minus some. The repertoire consists of over 150,000 clones, with 77% occurring once and the leading ten covering around 2.8%. Sequenced: peripheral blood. The receptors were gathered from a man in his 70s with acute or convalescent COVID-19.

This clone was detected a few times. Here the CDR3 DNA reads TGTGCCAGCAGCCCAGGGGAATACTCCTACGAGCAGTACTTC. Its translation is CASSPGEYSYEQYF. This sequence joins TRBV7-9 and TRBJ2-7; possible D gene TRBD1, 6 bases. Trimming took 5 bases from V and 0 from J, leaving 11 bases between them. The CDR3 covers 14 residues. Germline-derived CDR1 and CDR2 are SEHNR and FQNEAQ (reference sequence).

This chain uses TRBV12-3 or TRBV12-4 with TRBJ2-7, with D tentatively TRBD2 (6 bases). The germline V and J ends were trimmed by 6 bases and 1 base, with 7 bases remaining between them. The CDR3 sequence is 12 residues long. The CDR3 bases are TGTGCCAGCAGCGGGGGTTCCTACGAGCAGTACTTC. As protein: CASSGGSYEQYF.

The chain carries TRBV11-3 and TRBJ1-1, with TRBD1 matching over 8 bases. V lost 4 bases and J lost 6; bases outside the gene matches: 4. The length of the CDR3 is 13 residues. CDR1 and CDR2 from the germline V gene are SGHNT and YENEEA. The CDR3 is CASSSSGGSEAFF. Here the CDR3 DNA reads TGTGCCAGCAGCTCTTCAGGGGGCTCTGAAGCTTTCTTT.

J is TRBJ1-2 and V is TRBV10-1, with D possibly TRBD1 on 5 matching bases. Germline V gene lookup returns CDR1 WNHNN and CDR2 SYGVQD (reference sequence). V lost 3 bases to trimming and J lost 5 bases, with 10 bases between them. This CDR3 spans 13 amino acids. The CDR3 here is CASSDRADYGYTF. The CDR3 DNA follows: TGCGCCAGCAGTGACAGGGCCGATTATGGCTACACCTTC.

The gene calls are TRBV28 and TRBJ2-3, with a weak D call TRBD2 (6 bases). The germline CDR1 and CDR2 sequences are MDHEN and SYDVKM. V was cut by 7 bases and J by 4 bases, with 15 bases left in between. The CDR3 runs to 14 residues. The CDR3 is CASIKGGTADTQYF. CDR3 nucleotide sequence: TGTGCCAGCATTAAGGGCGGGACTGCAGATACGCAGTATTTT.

The chain has TRBV6-5 and TRBJ2-2; the D gene is possibly TRBD1 (5 bases). Between the trimmed V and J ends, which lost 10 bases and 6 bases, there was a span of 12 bases. The CDR3 is made up of 12 amino acids. Germline CDR1 MNHEY, CDR2 SVGAGI. In DNA, the CDR3 is TGTGCCATTCAGGGTGAGGCCGGGGAGCTGTTTTTT. Amino acids: CAIQGEAGELFF.

This chain links TRBV11-3 with TRBJ2-1; D remains ambiguous. The germline V gene encodes CDR1 SGHNT and CDR2 YENEEA. Trimming left V 3 bases short and J 4 bases short, with 7 bases between. This CDR3 is 13 amino acids long. CDR3 residues: CASSFGRYNEQFF. Here the CDR3 DNA reads TGTGCCAGCAGCTTTGGCCGTTACAATGAGCAGTTCTTC.

The genes are TRBV2 and TRBJ1-1; D uncertain. Germline CDR1 SNHLY, CDR2 FYNNEI. The CDR3 extends over 15 amino acids. Trimming removed 4 bases at V and 1 base at J, with 13 bases between. CDR3 loop: CASSVRGRENTEAFF. The CDR3 DNA is TGTGCCAGCAGTGTACGGGGTCGTGAGAACACTGAAGCTTTCTTT.

This chain joins TRBV19 and TRBJ1-5; 9 positions agree with TRBD1. The CDR3 contains 17 residues. Germline V gene data show CDR1 as LNHDA and CDR2 as SQIVND (reference sequence). The V gene end was trimmed by 1 base and the J gene end by 1 base; junction bases not matched to a gene: 5. The CDR3 is CASSIVGQGVSNQPQHF. In nucleotides, the CDR3 is TGTGCCAGTAGTATAGTGGGACAGGGTGTCAGCAATCAGCCCCAGCATTTT.

This chain links TRBV19 with TRBJ2-1; D gene ambiguous. V was clipped by 2 bases and J by 8 bases, with 13 bases between them. This CDR3 has 14 amino acids. The germline V gene has CDR1 LNHDA and CDR2 SQIVND (reference sequence). The DNA of the CDR3 is TGTGCCAGTAGTATATCCCCGGCAGGCGATGAGCAGTTCTTC. This translates into CASSISPAGDEQFF.

This clone has just a few counts. The rearrangement joins TRBV20-1 to TRBJ1-6; D is uncertain. The CDR3 covers 14 residues. From germline, CDR1 is DFQATT and CDR2 SNEGSKA (reference sequence). Trimming removed 3 bases from V and 8 bases from J, with 14 bases in between. Here the CDR3 reads CSASSQVLDSPLHF. The CDR3 nucleotides read TGCAGTGCTAGTTCCCAGGTGTTGGATTCACCCCTCCACTTT.

The CDR3 nucleotides read TGCAGCGCCCGTATCTCTGGGGCCAACGTCCTGACTTTC. Residues: CSARISGANVLTF. This rearrangement joins TRBV29-1 to TRBJ2-6; D is unclear. V shed 7 bases and J shed 0 bases, with 7 bases lying between them. From germline, CDR1 is SQVTM and CDR2 ANQGSEA. The CDR3 consists of 13 residues. Full variable domain (rest looked up from reference TRBV29-1 and TRBJ2-6): SAVISQKPSRDICQRGTSLTIQCQVDSQVTMMFWYRQQPGQSLTLIATANQGSEATYESGFVIDKFPISRPNLTFSTLTVSNMSPEDSSIYLCSARISGANVLTFGAGSRLTVL.

This chain joins TRBV7-9 and TRBJ1-2; D gene uncertain. The CDR3 has 15 residues. Trimming took 5 bases from V and 3 from J, leaving 16 bases between them. The V gene's germline CDR1 is SEHNR and CDR2 FQNEAQ (reference sequence). Written as DNA, the CDR3 is TGTGCCAGCAGCCCGGGGTCAAATTCGGACTATGGCTACACCTTC. Translated: CASSPGSNSDYGYTF.

The chain uses TRBV11-1 and TRBJ1-1; a possible D gene is TRBD1 (5 bases). V was cut by 4 bases and J by 0 bases, with 6 bases left in between. This CDR3 has 13 residues. Germline CDR1 SGHAT, CDR2 FQDESV (reference sequence). The CDR3 region is CASSSGLNTEAFF. For the CDR3, the DNA is TGTGCCAGCAGCTCAGGGTTGAACACTGAAGCTTTCTTT. The entire variable domain, with the rest obtained from reference TRBV11-1 and TRBJ1-1, is as follows: EAEVAQSPRYKITEKSQAVAFWCDPISGHATLYWYRQILGQGPELLVQFQDESVVDDSQLPKDRFSAERLKGVDSTLKIQPAELGDSAMYLCASSSGLNTEAFFGQGTRLTVV.

The chain joins TRBV5-6 to TRBJ2-7; perhaps TRBD1 as D (5 bases). The CDR3 has 13 amino acids. The germline V gene has CDR1 SGHDT and CDR2 YYEEEE. V was clipped by 4 bases and J by 2 bases, with 10 bases between them. The DNA of the CDR3 is TGTGCCAGCAGCCTTAGACAGACCTACGAGCAGTACTTC. It is translated as CASSLRQTYEQYF.

This clone has at least ten counts. V is TRBV10-2 and J is TRBJ2-7; D is possibly TRBD1 (5 bases). CDR3 length: 13 residues. Looked up from germline, CDR1 is WSHSY and CDR2 is SAAADI. V dropped 0 bases and J dropped 5 bases, with 8 bases sitting between them. The CDR3 region is CASSESGANEQYF. DNA for the CDR3: TGCGCCAGCAGTGAGTCAGGGGCCAACGAGCAGTACTTC.

The chain recombines TRBV2 with TRBJ2-2, with 9 bases fitting TRBD1. This CDR3 spans 16 amino acids. Per germline, CDR1 SNHLY and CDR2 FYNNEI. Unmatched junction bases numbered 4, after V lost 4 bases and J lost 1 base. CDR3 sequence reads: CASSGLGQGNTGELFF. DNA of the CDR3: TGTGCCAGCAGTGGATTGGGACAGGGGAACACCGGGGAGCTGTTTTTT.

The V call is TRBV7-9, the J call TRBJ1-4, with D possibly matching TRBD1 (5 bases). Germline loops: CDR1 SEHNR, CDR2 FQNEAQ (reference sequence). V lost 1 base to trimming and J lost 5 bases, with 11 bases between them. This CDR3 contains 15 residues. The CDR3, as DNA: TGTGCCAGCAGCTTAGTTCCCGGGGGAAATGAAAAACTGTTTTTT. This gives the protein CASSLVPGGNEKLFF. The whole variable domain, filled in from reference TRBV7-9 and TRBJ1-4, reads DTGVSQNPRHKITKRGQNVTFRCDPISEHNRLYWYRQTLGQGPEFLTYFQNEAQLEKSRLLSDRFSAERPKGSFSTLEIQRTEQGDSAMYLCASSLVPGGNEKLFFGSGTQLSVL.

A few counts support this clone. The V and J genes are TRBV5-1 and TRBJ1-2; D is perhaps TRBD1 (6 bases). This CDR3 region has 16 residues. Between the trimmed V and J ends, which lost 4 bases and 6 bases, there was a span of 22 bases. Germline V CDR1 and CDR2: SGHRS, YFSETQ. CDR3 sequence (DNA): TGCGCCAGCAGCCTGGGGACAATCCCCTTTGTCGATGGCTACACCTTC. It translates to CASSLGTIPFVDGYTF. The complete variable domain, with remaining parts taken from reference TRBV5-1 and TRBJ1-2, reads KAGVTQTPRYLIKTRGQQVTLSCSPISGHRSVSWYQQTPGQGLQFLFEYFSETQRNKGNFPGRFSGRQFSNSRSEMNVSTLELGDSALYLCASSLGTIPFVDGYTFGSGTRLTVV.

V is TRBV5-6 and J is TRBJ1-4; D gene unclear. The CDR3 covers 14 residues. Germline V gene sequence: CDR1 SGHDT, CDR2 YYEEEE. Trimming stripped 0 bases from V and 3 bases from J, with 6 bases between. CDR3 residues: CASSLDAANEKLFF. The CDR3 nucleotides read TGTGCCAGCAGCTTGGACGCGGCTAATGAAAAACTGTTTTTT.

The chain links TRBV10-3 to TRBJ1-2; TRBD1 matches at 8 bases. Trimming at V came to 6 bases and at J to 4 bases, leaving 4 bases not matched to a gene. The CDR3 loop spans 13 amino acids. CDR1 is ENHRY and CDR2 is SYGVKD in the germline V gene. The DNA of the CDR3 is TGTGCCATCAGCGAGGACAGGGTCTATGGCTACACCTTC. Amino acids: CAISEDRVYGYTF.

V is TRBV11-2 and J is TRBJ2-2; 12 bases align to TRBD2. This CDR3 contains 15 residues. Looked up from germline, CDR1 is SGHAT and CDR2 is FQNNGV. V lost 3 bases to trimming and J lost 6 bases; unmatched junction nucleotides: 2. CDR3 region: CASSLLAGGAGELFF. CDR3 bases: TGTGCCAGCAGCTTGCTAGCGGGGGGGGCCGGGGAGCTGTTTTTT.

The chain carries TRBV5-1 and TRBJ2-3; weak D call: TRBD2 (6 bases). Germline V gene sequence: CDR1 SGHRS, CDR2 YFSETQ. The CDR3 runs 15 residues. V was clipped by 1 base and J by 1 base, with 10 bases between them. The CDR3 here is CASSLRELGTDTQYF. The CDR3 coding sequence is TGCGCCAGCAGCTTGCGGGAGTTAGGCACAGATACGCAGTATTTT.

Points on this clone: Different DNA sequences within this sample yield the same CDR3. The V gene is TRBV3-1 (or the pseudogene TRBV3-2), the J gene TRBJ2-3; D remains unclear. Per the germline V gene, CDR1 is LGHDT and CDR2 is YNNKEL (reference sequence). Trimming took 1 base from V and 3 from J, leaving 2 bases between them. The CDR3 is 12 amino acids. CDR3 nucleotide sequence: TGTGCCAGCAGCCAAGCGACAGATACGCAGTATTTT. Amino acids: CASSQATDTQYF.

The chain recombines TRBV18 with TRBJ1-2; weak D call: TRBD1 (5 bases). V lost 1 base and J 4 bases, leaving 13 bases between the germline ends. This CDR3 is 15 amino acids long. CDR1 is KGHSH, CDR2 LQKENI, per germline. CDR3 bases: TGTGCCAGCTCACCACAAGTATCAGGGATCTATGGCTACACCTTC. The encoded protein is CASSPQVSGIYGYTF.

This clone came up a few times. The rearrangement uses TRBV2 and TRBJ1-1; 7 nucleotides agree with TRBD1. The CDR3 is made up of 14 amino acids. V gave up 6 bases and J gave up 1 base; unmatched junction bases: 5. Germline assignment: CDR1 SNHLY and CDR2 FYNNEI. CDR3: CASSTTGQNTEAFF. Here the CDR3 DNA reads TGTGCCAGCAGCACGACAGGGCAGAACACTGAAGCTTTCTTT.

The chain couples TRBV6-2 or TRBV6-3 to TRBJ2-1, with TRBD2 matching 7 bases. The germline CDR1 and CDR2 sequences are MNHEY and SVGEGT. The length of the CDR3 is 14 residues. J lost 9 bases, V lost 4 bases, and 9 bases had no gene match. This CDR3 is CASSLVRDYSEQFF. CDR3 bases: TGTGCCAGCAGTTTAGTTCGGGACTACTCTGAGCAGTTCTTC.

The chain joins TRBV2 to TRBJ2-2; possible D gene TRBD1, 6 bases. Germline loops: CDR1 SNHLY, CDR2 FYNNEI. Trimming took off 7 bases at V and 2 bases at J, with 11 bases between the two ends. This CDR3 spans 14 amino acids. CDR3 region: CASMRTVNTGELFF. The CDR3 DNA reads as TGTGCCAGCATGAGGACAGTTAACACCGGGGAGCTGTTTTTT.

CDR3 DNA: TGTGCCAGCAGCTTAGCTTTAGGGGGAGGGGGTGGAAACATTCAGTACTTC. It translates to CASSLALGGGGGNIQYF. The chain has TRBV7-2 and TRBJ2-4; D may be TRBD2 (7 bases). The CDR3 has 17 residues. V lost 0 bases and J lost 6, with 18 bases in between. Germline V gene sequence: CDR1 SGHTA, CDR2 FQGNSA.

The J gene is TRBJ2-3, the V gene TRBV7-6; 9 bases match TRBD2. CDR3 length: 15 residues. CDR1 and CDR2 from the germline V gene are SGHVS and FNYEAQ. The trim removed 1 base at V and 6 bases at J, leaving 5 bases unmatched. The CDR3 sequence is CASSLGLAGMDTQYF. The CDR3 nucleotides read TGTGCCAGCAGCTTAGGTCTAGCGGGGATGGATACGCAGTATTTT.

CDR3 sequence reads: CASSGSGGLVYGYTF. The CDR3 region has the DNA TGTGCCAGCAGCGGCTCAGGGGGCCTTGTCTATGGCTACACCTTC. J is TRBJ1-2 and V is TRBV7-9, with TRBD1 matching over 8 bases. This CDR3 spans 15 amino acids. CDR1 and CDR2 (germline): SEHNR, FQNEAQ (reference sequence). Unmatched junction bases numbered 9, after V lost 5 bases and J lost 4 bases. Combining the CDR3 with reference TRBV7-9 and TRBJ1-2 gives the whole variable domain DTGVSQNPRHKITKRGQNVTFRCDPISEHNRLYWYRQTLGQGPEFLTYFQNEAQLEKSRLLSDRFSAERPKGSFSTLEIQRTEQGDSAMYLCASSGSGGLVYGYTFGSGTRLTVV.